This TCR beta chain was found in a study of blood T cell repertoires in COVID-19. Study at large: Material from acute and convalescent COVID-19 was sourced from the United States, Italy and Spain. In each case, the material was cDNA or gDNA derived from T cells, B-cell-depleted T cells, or PBMCs.

This CDR3 is built from 13 residues. V was clipped by 6 bases and J by 8 bases; unmatched bases: 9. In the original workflow: Nucleated cell number was recorded as an estimate derived from reference gene primer amplification. The assay was immunoSEQ multiplex PCR, and TCRdb's table has in-frame clones only and misses some. The D gene and trimming were derived from the DNA, and the V and J assignments and clone size from that table. The sample lists 84,000 or so clones; 80% were seen once. Sample: peripheral blood. The V gene is TRBV12-3 or TRBV12-4, the J gene TRBJ1-2; 7 bases are shared with TRBD1. The sequence was obtained from an elderly woman with acute or convalescent COVID-19. The CDR3 bases are TGTGCCAGCAGCTTGGGACAGCCGTTCGGCTACACCTTC. Protein: CASSLGQPFGYTF.